These 20 T cell receptor beta chains came from one sample sequenced in a study of prognosis after radiotherapy for stage I lung cancer (dated by TCRdb to about 2021). The data were produced on an Illumina HiSeq 3000. Two rounds of multiplex PCR were performed to amplify the TCR beta CDR3 region from genomic DNA. The first PCR round used primers specific to each TRBV and TRBJ gene, with sequences filed in Chinese patent CN105087789A. TCRdb ran its own pipeline on the public reads, namely fastp trimming at Q25 and MiXCR clone calling, and kept in-frame beta chains. Identical CDR3 protein sequences are pooled into one entry, listed with their most common genes and DNA. The sample records fewer than 35,000 distinct CDR3 sequences, less than 35% of which are singletons. The leading ten clones occupy around an eighth of the sample. Sequenced material: PBMCs, taken before or after stereotactic body radiation therapy (not recorded which). Receptors were obtained from a donor aged 50 or older with non-small cell lung cancer.

Comments on this clonotype: A far more abundant clone sits one base away, making this likely a read error. The gene calls are TRBV5-1 and TRBJ2-5; 8 bases match TRBD1. The CDR3 runs 15 residues. Germline V gene sequence: CDR1 SGHRS, CDR2 YFSETQ. V shed 6 bases and J 11 bases; nucleotides not matched to a gene: 18. For the CDR3, the DNA is TGCGCCAGCATGACCGCAGGACAGGGTCATGGTGAGCAGTACTTC. This translates into CASMTAGQGHGEQYF.

The chain recombines TRBV12-3 or TRBV12-4 with TRBJ2-5, with 11 bases fitting TRBD1. V shed 10 bases and J 5 bases; nucleotides not matched to a gene: 15. The CDR3 totals 16 residues. The CDR3 nucleotides read TGTGCCAACTCCCCCGTGGGACAGGGGGTTATGGAGACCCAGTACTTC. Its protein is CANSPVGQGVMETQYF.

Of note for this clonotype: A single base separates this from a much larger clone, so it may be a read error. This chain connects TRBV6-2 or TRBV6-3 to TRBJ2-5; 7 bases align to TRBD1. Trimming took 6 bases from V and 2 from J; bases not matched to a gene: 9. From germline, CDR1 is MNHEY and CDR2 SVGEGT. CDR3 length: 15 amino acids. CDR3 in amino acids: CASSTHPGQQETQYF. The CDR3 bases are TGTGCCAGCAGCACACACCCGGGACAGCAAGAGACCCAGTACTTC.

This clonotype has at least ten counts. The chain joins TRBV5-1 to TRBJ1-5, with no clear D. V was pared by 0 bases and J by 0 bases, with 7 bases between. The CDR3 length is 15 residues. The V gene's germline CDR1 is SGHRS and CDR2 YFSETQ. The DNA for the CDR3 is TGCGCCAGCAGCTTGGGACCTGTTAGCAATCAGCCCCAGCATTTT. This sequence encodes CASSLGPVSNQPQHF.

This clonotype was observed at least ten times. The genes are TRBV20-1 and TRBJ2-1; D tentatively fits TRBD1 or TRBD2 (5 bases each). Germline assignment: CDR1 DFQATT and CDR2 SNEGSKA (reference sequence). Trimming took off 1 base at V and 11 bases at J, with 9 bases between the two ends. The CDR3 consists of 11 residues. The CDR3 region is CSARAPGQQFF. The CDR3 DNA follows: TGCAGTGCTAGAGCACCGGGACAGCAGTTCTTC.

The table lists this clonotype with many counts. CDR3 in amino acids: CASSLATTNEKLFF. The CDR3, as DNA: TGCGCCAGCAGCTTGGCCACAACTAATGAAAAACTGTTTTTT. The chain joins TRBV5-1 to TRBJ1-4; D is unresolved. The germline gives CDR1 SGHRS, CDR2 YFSETQ. Trimming shortened V by 0 bases and J by 0 bases, and 3 bases separated the two germline ends. The CDR3 has 14 amino acids.

This clonotype was found many times. V and J are TRBV2 and TRBJ2-2; D call uncertain. The V and J ends lost 10 bases and 3 bases respectively, with 9 bases between them. This CDR3 is built from 12 residues. Germline V CDR1 and CDR2: SNHLY, FYNNEI. The CDR3 nucleotides are TGTGCCATAGTCCTGGACACCGGGGAGCTGTTTTTT. Encoded protein: CAIVLDTGELFF.

This clonotype was seen ten or more times. This may stem from a read error, because a much larger clone lies one nucleotide away. The V and J genes are TRBV6-1 and TRBJ2-7, with D possibly TRBD1 on 6 matching bases. CDR1 and CDR2 (germline): MNHNS, SASEGT. The CDR3 spans 14 residues. For the CDR3, the DNA is TGTGCCAGCAGTGCTTACAGGGAAACCTACGAGCAGTGCTTC. Translating gives CASSAYRETYEQCF.

This clonotype was seen ten or more times. The rearrangement uses TRBV6-2 or TRBV6-3 and TRBJ1-2; possible D gene TRBD1, 6 bases. The length of the CDR3 is 14 residues. Germline V lookup: CDR1 MNHEY, CDR2 SVGEGT. The V gene lost 3 bases and the J gene lost 2 bases, with 10 bases spanning the gap. DNA for the CDR3: TGTGCCAGCAGTTATGGTCAGGGGAACTATGGCTACACCTTC. Amino acid sequence: CASSYGQGNYGYTF.

In regard to this clonotype: One base separates it from a far larger clone, so it is likely a read error. The chain combines TRBV6-5 with TRBJ2-5; 14 bases fit TRBD2. CDR1 and CDR2 from the germline V gene are MNHEY and SVGAGI. The ends lost 4 bases at V and 11 bases at J; junction bases unmatched: 6. The CDR3 runs 14 residues. The CDR3 nucleotides read TGTGCCAGCAGTTTTGGCCGACTAGCGGGAGGGCAGTACTTC. It yields the protein CASSFGRLAGGQYF.

With respect to this clonotype: This may be a read error: a much more frequent sequence differs by one nucleotide. J is TRBJ2-6 and V is TRBV7-8; possibly TRBD1 for D (5 bases). The V gene's germline CDR1 is SGHVS and CDR2 FQNEAQ. The length of the CDR3 is 18 residues. V was trimmed by 2 bases and J by 4 bases, leaving 18 bases between them. The CDR3 nucleotides read TGTGCCAGCAGCTTAAGGGTCGTGGGGCGATTCGGGGCCAACGTCCTGACTTTC. Amino acids: CASSLRVVGRFGANVLTF.

This clonotype was counted ten times or more. The rearrangement joins TRBV24-1 to TRBJ1-2, with D tentatively TRBD1 (5 bases). Germline V gene sequence: CDR1 KGHDR, CDR2 SFDVKD. The CDR3 consists of 14 residues. Deletions cut 9 bases from V and 7 bases from J, with 20 bases between. The CDR3: CATDSGTYSGGYTF. The CDR3 coding sequence is TGTGCCACCGACTCGGGGACGTATTCGGGTGGCTACACCTTC.

This clonotype was seen ten or more times. The chain recombines TRBV4-1 with TRBJ1-6; weak D call: TRBD1 (6 bases). The V and J ends lost 5 bases and 5 bases respectively, with 25 bases between them. The germline V gene has CDR1 MGHRA and CDR2 YSYEKL. The CDR3 is 19 amino acids. CDR3 nucleotides: TGCGCCAGCAGCGTCAGGGTTTGGGGGGGGGCAGGTAATAATTCACCCCTCCACTTT. Translating it yields CASSVRVWGGAGNNSPLHF.

A remark on this clonotype: Only one base separates this from a far larger clonotype, so it likely reflects a read error. The chain couples TRBV6-8 to TRBJ1-5; D not certain. This CDR3 spans 15 amino acids. V lost 6 bases, J lost 8 bases, and 20 bases lay in between. Germline CDR1 reads MNHGY; CDR2 reads SAAAGT. The CDR3 DNA is TGTGCCAGCAGGAGAGACCTACAGTGGGCCGAGCCCCAGCATTTT. Translating gives CASRRDLQWAEPQHF.

This clonotype was picked up one time. The chain has TRBV20-1 and TRBJ2-5; 16 nucleotides agree with TRBD2. After removal of 4 bases from V and 11 bases from J, the junction contained 16 bases not matched to a gene. CDR1 DFQATT and CDR2 SNEGSKA come from the germline V gene (reference sequence). The CDR3 is made up of 17 amino acids. CDR3 protein: CSATAGLAGGPGNEQYF. DNA of the CDR3: TGCAGTGCTACCGCGGGACTAGCGGGAGGGCCAGGAAATGAGCAGTACTTC.

This clonotype occurred many times. The chain links TRBV19 to TRBJ2-5, with D unresolved. This CDR3 region has 11 residues. CDR1 is LNHDA, CDR2 SQIVND, per germline (reference sequence). V was cut by 6 bases and J by 5 bases, with 7 bases left in between. CDR3 in amino acids: CASRVGETQYF. CDR3 nucleotides: TGTGCCAGTAGAGTCGGGGAGACCCAGTACTTC.

This clonotype showed up many times. In DNA form, the CDR3 reads TGTGCCAGCAGCCAAAGGACAGGAAATGAAAAACTGTTTTTT. Amino acid sequence: CASSQRTGNEKLFF. V usage is TRBV3-1 and J usage is TRBJ1-4; 7 bases are a match to TRBD1. Germline lookup yields CDR1 LGHDT and CDR2 YNNKEL (reference sequence). This CDR3 has 14 residues. Germline trimming cut 2 bases from V and 5 bases from J; bases unmatched to any gene: 2.

This clonotype occurred many times. The rearrangement uses TRBV3-1 and TRBJ2-7; the match to TRBD2 covers 8 bases. The germline gives CDR1 LGHDT, CDR2 YNNKEL (reference sequence). Trimming removed 3 bases from V and 1 base from J; junction bases left unmatched: 8. This CDR3 has 16 residues. CDR3 sequence (DNA): TGTGCCAGCAGCCACAGGGTACTAGCGGCATCCTACGAGCAGTACTTC. This encodes CASSHRVLAASYEQYF.

The chain uses TRBV18 and TRBJ2-5, with D perhaps TRBD2 (5 bases). From germline, CDR1 is KGHSH and CDR2 LQKENI. With 1 base removed from V and 2 bases from J, the gap between germline ends came to 5 bases. The CDR3 runs to 13 residues. The CDR3 sequence is CASSPRTQETQYF. The CDR3 DNA reads TGTGCCAGCTCACCACGGACTCAAGAGACCCAGTACTTC.

On this clonotype: A much bigger clone sits one base away, suggesting this may be a read error. This sequence joins TRBV11-2 and TRBJ2-7; D unclear. Germline V gene lookup returns CDR1 SGHAT and CDR2 FQNNGV. There are 12 residues in the CDR3. V was shortened by 3 bases and J by 6 bases, with 9 bases between the two germline ends. DNA for the CDR3: TGTGCCAGCAGCTTTAATAACTGCGAGCAGTACTTC. It encodes CASSFNNCEQYF.